The 30 T cell receptor beta chains in this list originate from one sample, sequenced in a study of blood T cells in healthy people across ages. PCR was performed a second time for about 7 to 12 cycles using a sample-barcoded 5' primer and a J-beta primer mix. TCRdb re-analysed the 5' RACE reads in MiXCR, keeping a single row per CDR3 protein. In the table there are just under 900,000 distinct CDR3 sequences, more than 25% of which are singletons. The sequencing sample was made of blood. The source of these receptors is a woman of 80 years or more in good health.

This clonotype was picked up many times. This chain joins TRBV10-3 and TRBJ2-7; 7 nucleotides match TRBD1. The J segment lost 1 base and the V segment lost 2 bases, leaving 5 bases of the junction unmatched. Per germline, CDR1 ENHRY and CDR2 SYGVKD. The CDR3 has 15 residues. The CDR3, as DNA: TGTGCCATCAGTGAGGGACCGGGACAGTCCTACGAGCAGTACTTC. Residues: CAISEGPGQSYEQYF.

This clonotype was seen repeatedly, ten times or more. A read error is possible here, since a much larger clone lies one base away. The chain links TRBV20-1 to TRBJ2-5; weak D call: TRBD1 (5 bases). The CDR3 is made up of 14 amino acids. Per germline, CDR1 DFQATT and CDR2 SNEGSKA (reference sequence). V shed 0 bases and J shed 5 bases, with 13 bases lying between them. The CDR3 sequence is CSARDRGLGETQYF. Here the CDR3 DNA reads TGCAGTGCTAGAGATAGGGGCCTAGGGGAGACCCAGTACTTC.

This chain joins TRBV30 and TRBJ1-1; D is perhaps TRBD1 (6 bases). From germline, CDR1 is GTSNPN and CDR2 SVGIG (reference sequence). The CDR3 has 14 residues. Trimming stripped 3 bases from V and 4 bases from J, with 15 bases between. CDR3 sequence: CAWREQGRVTEAFF. The CDR3 region has the DNA TGTGCCTGGAGGGAACAGGGTCGGGTCACTGAAGCTTTCTTT.

The chain joins TRBV29-1 to TRBJ2-1; 9 bases match TRBD2. Germline-derived CDR1 and CDR2 are SQVTM and ANQGSEA. The CDR3 is made up of 15 amino acids. V was clipped by 3 bases and J by 0 bases; unmatched bases: 3. CDR3: CSVEVAGDSYNEQFF. DNA for the CDR3: TGCAGCGTTGAGGTAGCGGGGGACTCCTACAATGAGCAGTTCTTC.

Notes on this clonotype: Given a much more abundant clone one base away, this may be a read error. The V and J genes are TRBV4-3 and TRBJ1-2, with TRBD1 matching 11 bases. This CDR3 is 17 amino acids long. CDR1 and CDR2 from the germline V gene are LGHNA and YSLEER. CDR3 amino acids: CAGSQARTGGGNYGYTF. As DNA, the CDR3 is TGCGCCGGCAGCCAAGCAAGGACAGGGGGCGGGAACTATGGCTACACCTTC.

The chain links TRBV7-9 to TRBJ1-1, with unresolved D. Trimming removed 1 base at V and 0 bases at J, with 15 bases between. From germline, CDR1 is SEHNR and CDR2 FQNEAQ (reference sequence). CDR3 length equals 17 residues. CDR3: CASSLDSPQGMNTEAFF. The CDR3 DNA sequence: TGTGCCAGCAGCTTAGATTCCCCACAAGGAATGAACACTGAAGCTTTCTTT.

This clonotype has just a few counts. J is TRBJ1-1 and V is TRBV12-3 or TRBV12-4; TRBD1 might be the D (5 bases). The CDR3 has 14 amino acids. With 2 bases removed from V and 6 bases from J, the gap between germline ends came to 13 bases. The CDR3 sequence: CASSLLGVPPEAFF. The CDR3 DNA reads TGTGCCAGCAGTTTATTGGGGGTTCCCCCTGAAGCTTTCTTT.

This clonotype has ten or more counts. The chain employs TRBV7-2 and TRBJ2-3; D may be TRBD1 (5 bases). The CDR3 spans 16 residues. Germline-derived CDR1 and CDR2 are SGHTA and FQGNSA. Trimming took 6 bases from V and 0 from J, leaving 16 bases between them. The DNA of the CDR3 is TGTGCCAGCAGGCTAGGGTGGGGCAGGAGCACAGATACGCAGTATTTT. Its translation: CASRLGWGRSTDTQYF.

This clonotype was recorded at least ten times. V is TRBV6-6 and J is TRBJ2-4; 7 positions agree with TRBD2. Unmatched junction bases numbered 9, after V lost 7 bases and J lost 0 bases. This CDR3 is built from 16 residues. In germline, CDR1 is MNHNY, CDR2 SVGAGI (reference sequence). CDR3 loop: CASTPGRGLAKNIQYF. In nucleotides, the CDR3 is TGTGCCAGCACCCCAGGGAGGGGACTAGCCAAAAACATTCAGTACTTC.

V and J are TRBV25-1 and TRBJ1-6; a possible D gene is TRBD1 (5 bases). The CDR3 covers 15 residues. Germline CDR1 is MGHDK and CDR2 is SYGVNS. V shed 3 bases and J shed 14 bases, with 20 bases lying between them. The CDR3 spells CASSEGDRHLGTLHF. As DNA, the CDR3 is TGTGCCAGCAGTGAGGGCGACAGACACTTGGGGACCCTCCACTTT. The variable domain in full, completed from reference TRBV25-1 and TRBJ1-6, reads EADIYQTPRYLVIGTGKKITLECSQTMGHDKMYWYQQDPGMELHLIHYSYGVNSTEKGDLSSESTVSRIRTEHFPLTLESARPSHTSQYLCASSEGDRHLGTLHFGNGTRLTVT.

In this sample, this clonotype turned up many times. The chain has TRBV20-1 and TRBJ2-5; TRBD1 might be the D (5 bases). This CDR3 region has 14 residues. The germline V and J ends were trimmed by 1 base and 2 bases, with 11 bases remaining between them. Germline V lookup: CDR1 DFQATT, CDR2 SNEGSKA (reference sequence). The CDR3: CSARVGAVQETQYF. DNA for the CDR3: TGCAGTGCTAGAGTAGGGGCAGTACAAGAGACCCAGTACTTC.

This clonotype was seen a few times. The chain combines TRBV19 with TRBJ2-4, with D uncertain. The ends were cut back, 10 bases at V and 0 bases at J, with 10 bases in the middle. Germline assignment: CDR1 LNHDA and CDR2 SQIVND (reference sequence). The CDR3 spans 13 residues. CDR3 sequence reads: CAISDVAKNIQYF. The CDR3 DNA reads TGTGCCATTTCAGATGTAGCCAAAAACATTCAGTACTTC.

This clonotype was seen at least ten times. This chain links TRBV4-2 with TRBJ1-4; 8 positions match TRBD1. V gave up 1 base and J gave up 5 bases; unmatched junction bases: 6. The CDR3 has 16 amino acids. Germline V gives CDR1 LGHNA, CDR2 YNFKEQ. DNA for the CDR3: TGTGCCAGCAGCCAAGGCCCGGACAGGGAAAATGAAAAACTGTTTTTT. It is translated as CASSQGPDRENEKLFF.

For this clonotype: This could be a read error, since a much larger clone is one nucleotide away. The chain recombines TRBV20-1 with TRBJ1-2; TRBD1 agrees at 9 bases. Germline-derived CDR1 and CDR2 are DFQATT and SNEGSKA (reference sequence). The CDR3 sequence is 14 residues long. The V gene end was trimmed by 8 bases and the J gene end by 8 bases; junction bases not matched to a gene: 15. This CDR3 reads CSTETAGTGPGYTF. CDR3 sequence (DNA): TGCAGTACTGAGACCGCCGGGACAGGGCCCGGCTACACCTTC.

This clonotype was picked up a small number of times. The V and J genes are TRBV30 and TRBJ2-5; TRBD1 aligns across 11 bases. The CDR3 has 16 amino acids. The germline CDR1 and CDR2 sequences are GTSNPN and SVGIG (reference sequence). V lost 6 bases, J lost 2 bases, and 11 bases stayed unmatched. Written as DNA, the CDR3 is TGTGCCTGCCGCCCGGGGACAGGGGGACTTCAAGAGACCCAGTACTTC. Translated: CACRPGTGGLQETQYF.

This clonotype was observed a few times. The chain couples TRBV20-1 to TRBJ1-1, with 9 bases that match TRBD1. Germline trimming cut 7 bases from V and 2 bases from J; bases unmatched to any gene: 8. Germline CDR1 and CDR2: DFQATT and SNEGSKA (reference sequence). The CDR3 is 14 amino acids. The CDR3 bases are TGCAGTGTAATTCGACAGGGGGGAAACACTGAAGCTTTCTTT. Translation: CSVIRQGGNTEAFF.

This clonotype was detected only a few times. The V and J genes are TRBV5-1 and TRBJ2-4; the D gene could be TRBD1 or TRBD2 (7 bases each). V dropped 4 bases and J dropped 8 bases, with 13 bases sitting between them. Germline V gene lookup returns CDR1 SGHRS and CDR2 YFSETQ. CDR3 length: 13 residues. Here the CDR3 reads CASSPGGGDIQYF. In nucleotides, the CDR3 is TGCGCCAGCAGCCCAGGGGGGGGAGACATTCAGTACTTC.

This chain joins TRBV19 and TRBJ1-5; D not resolved. The CDR3 is 12 residues long. Germline CDR1 and CDR2: LNHDA and SQIVND (reference sequence). V lost 3 bases and J lost 6, with 6 bases in between. CDR3 DNA sequence: TGTGCCAGTAGTATTTTGTTTCAGCCCCAGCATTTT. Translation: CASSILFQPQHF.

Notes on this clonotype: A much larger clone differs by one base, so this may be a read error. The chain is built from TRBV12-3 or TRBV12-4 and TRBJ2-3; 7 nucleotides agree with TRBD1. After removal of 7 bases from V and 3 bases from J, the junction contained 4 bases not matched to a gene. The CDR3 spans 13 residues. The CDR3 loop reads CASKIRGTDTQYF. Here the CDR3 DNA reads TGTGCCAGCAAAATCAGGGGGACAGATACGCAGTATTTT.

As to this clonotype: Being one base from a much bigger clone, this may be a read error. V gene TRBV5-1 combines with J gene TRBJ2-7; 13 bases agree with TRBD2. J lost 7 bases, V lost 3 bases, and 7 bases had no gene match. The CDR3 consists of 15 residues. In germline, CDR1 is SGHRS, CDR2 YFSETQ. This CDR3 is CASSWTSGGSDEQYF. In DNA form, the CDR3 reads TGCGCCAGCAGCTGGACTAGCGGGGGAAGTGATGAGCAGTACTTC.

For this clonotype: A read error may be the cause here, since a much bigger clone is one base away. The genes are TRBV5-1 and TRBJ2-1; the D gene could be TRBD1 or TRBD2 (5 bases each). Germline loops: CDR1 SGHRS, CDR2 YFSETQ. This CDR3 has 19 amino acids. Trimming took 0 bases from V and 7 from J, leaving 26 bases between them. CDR3 DNA: TGCGCCAGCAGCTTGGAGGGAGAAGGCAGGGTGGTAACAAAGAATGAGCAGTTCTTC. Its translation: CASSLEGEGRVVTKNEQFF.

Many counts were recorded for this clonotype. The chain has TRBV6-1 and TRBJ2-1, with 7 positions matching TRBD2. Germline CDR1 and CDR2: MNHNS and SASEGT. There are 17 residues in the CDR3. Germline trimming cut 3 bases from V and 5 bases from J; bases unmatched to any gene: 13. The CDR3 DNA reads as TGTGCCAGCAGTGAGATTCCATCAGCGGGACTTAACAATGAGCAGTTCTTC. Its protein is CASSEIPSAGLNNEQFF.

A few counts support this clonotype. A junction boundary mismatches the germline segment, possibly from a read error. V is TRBV12-3 or TRBV12-4 and J is TRBJ2-3, with a weak D call TRBD2 (6 bases). This CDR3 comprises 14 residues. CDR3 nucleotides: TGTGCCAGCAGTTCGGGGGTGAGCACAGATGCGCAGTATTTT. Protein: CASSSGVSTDAQYF.

This clonotype was counted between two and nine times. The chain couples TRBV20-1 to TRBJ2-3; 8 positions agree with TRBD2. Per the germline V gene, CDR1 is DFQATT and CDR2 is SNEGSKA (reference sequence). Unmatched junction bases numbered 11, after V lost 1 base and J lost 5 bases. This CDR3 is built from 16 residues. The CDR3 loop is CSARGAPGGRGDTQYF. CDR3 coding DNA: TGCAGTGCTAGAGGGGCTCCGGGGGGGCGAGGAGATACGCAGTATTTT.

A single count supports this clonotype. Possible read error: a much larger clone is one base away. It is unclear where the CDR3 begins or ends on the DNA, so no DNA is shown, and the CDR3 is as TCRdb lists it. V is TRBV7-2 and J is TRBJ2-6; the D call TRBD1 from the table was never checked on the DNA. In germline, CDR1 is SGHTA, CDR2 FQGNSA. The CDR3 totals 18 residues, both ends included. The CDR3 sequence: CASSFGSGANSGANVRTF.

This rearrangement joins TRBV5-6 to TRBJ1-5; D ambiguous. The length of the CDR3 is 16 residues. V was trimmed by 2 bases and J by 2 bases, leaving 14 bases between them. Germline V gene sequence: CDR1 SGHDT, CDR2 YYEEEE. The CDR3 region is CASSFRPTSGNQPQHF. For the CDR3, the DNA is TGTGCCAGCAGCTTTCGGCCGACTTCTGGCAATCAGCCCCAGCATTTT.

This clonotype was picked up many times. This rearrangement joins TRBV28 to TRBJ2-7; D remains unclear. The CDR3 spans 11 residues. CDR1 MDHEN and CDR2 SYDVKM come from the germline V gene. The V gene lost 10 bases and the J gene lost 2 bases, with 9 bases spanning the gap. The CDR3 bases are TGTGCCACTATGGTCCCCTACGAGCAGTACTTC. This translates into CATMVPYEQYF.

With regard to this clonotype: Mismatch with germline at one junction end may stem from a read error. This chain joins TRBV4-1 and TRBJ1-1, with D perhaps matching TRBD1 (5 bases). The CDR3 is 14 residues long. CDR1 and CDR2 (germline): MGHRA, YSYEKL. The CDR3: CASSQGGEGTGAFF. In DNA, the CDR3 is TGCGCCAGCAGCCAAGGAGGGGAGGGGACTGGAGCTTTCTTT.

Many counts were recorded for this clonotype. CDR3 DNA: TGTGCCAGCAGCTCGCCGAGCGCTCGTTCAGCCTACACCTTC. Encoded protein: CASSSPSARSAYTF. The rearrangement uses TRBV7-2 and TRBJ1-2; D ambiguous. The CDR3 runs to 14 residues. Germline assignment: CDR1 SGHTA and CDR2 FQGNSA. Trimming took off 4 bases at V and 10 bases at J, with 19 bases between the two ends.

The table lists this clonotype with many counts. The chain combines TRBV27 with TRBJ2-1, with unresolved D. CDR3 size: 15 residues. Germline lookup yields CDR1 MNHEY and CDR2 SMNVEV (reference sequence). Trimming removed 3 bases at V and 7 bases at J, with 16 bases between. CDR3 sequence (DNA): TGTGCCAGCAGTTTCACCCCGGACCGAACGAATGAGCAGTTCTTC. It specifies CASSFTPDRTNEQFF.